Listed here are 24 T cell receptor beta chains from one sample, sequenced in a study of blood T cells in healthy people across ages. Next came a second PCR, run for about 7 to 12 cycles, which used a sample-barcoded 5' primer along with a J-beta primer mix. TCRdb called the 5' RACE reads again in MiXCR, with one record for every CDR3 protein. The sample shows 800,000 to 950,000 distinct CDR3 sequences, under 50% of them seen only once. Sequences were obtained from blood. The receptor source for this set is a man aged 25-45 years in good health.

Regarding this clonotype: This may arise from a read error, as a much more abundant clone is one base away. The gene calls are TRBV5-1 and TRBJ2-4; unclear D gene. The closer fit of TRBJ2-5 to the DNA end suggests the J call may be wrong. Germline-derived CDR1 and CDR2 are SGHRS and YFSETQ. This CDR3 region has 12 residues. In DNA form, the CDR3 reads TGCGGCAGCAGTGACCAACAGGAGACCCAGTACTTC. Its translation is CGSSDQQETQYF.

This clonotype was detected once. V usage is TRBV5-1 and J usage is TRBJ2-7; tentatively, D is TRBD1 (6 bases). Between the trimmed V and J ends, which lost 4 bases and 2 bases, there was a span of 13 bases. The CDR3 extends over 14 amino acids. Germline V gene lookup returns CDR1 SGHRS and CDR2 YFSETQ. For the CDR3, the DNA is TGCGCCAGCAGCCAATGGACAGAAGCCTACGAGCAGTACTTC. It codes for CASSQWTEAYEQYF.

In DNA, the CDR3 is TGCAGTGCTACTACAGTAGGTGGCTACACCTTC. Protein product: CSATTVGGYTF. This chain connects TRBV20-1 to TRBJ1-2; unclear D gene. Trimming left V 4 bases short and J 7 bases short, with 10 bases between. In germline, CDR1 is DFQATT, CDR2 SNEGSKA (reference sequence). The CDR3 spans 11 residues.

V gene TRBV12-3 or TRBV12-4 combines with J gene TRBJ1-5; 9 bases map to TRBD1. J lost 6 bases, V lost 0 bases, and 3 bases had no gene match. The CDR3 is 15 residues long. This CDR3 is CASSLAGQGLQPQHF. The CDR3 region has the DNA TGTGCCAGCAGTTTAGCGGGACAGGGCCTTCAGCCCCAGCATTTT.

This sequence joins TRBV6-6 and TRBJ2-3, with 7 bases aligning to TRBD2. CDR1 and CDR2 from the germline V gene are MNHNY and SVGAGI (reference sequence). The CDR3 runs to 14 residues. V was pared by 1 base and J by 5 bases, with 3 bases of the junction left unmatched. CDR3 in amino acids: CASSYWASGDTQYF. The CDR3 DNA sequence: TGTGCCAGCAGTTACTGGGCTAGCGGAGATACGCAGTATTTT.

This clonotype was recorded a few times. The chain combines TRBV10-3 with TRBJ2-1, with TRBD1 as a possible D gene (5 bases). The CDR3 runs to 14 residues. Deletions cut 3 bases from V and 3 bases from J, with 9 bases between. The germline CDR1 and CDR2 sequences are ENHRY and SYGVKD. The DNA of the CDR3 is TGTGCCATCAGTGAAGGGGTCGGCTACAATGAGCAGTTCTTC. Translation gives CAISEGVGYNEQFF.

J is TRBJ2-4 and V is TRBV5-1, with TRBD2 as a possible D gene (6 bases). Trimming took 5 bases from V and 13 from J, leaving 16 bases between them. This CDR3 region has 12 residues. Germline V gives CDR1 SGHRS, CDR2 YFSETQ. The CDR3 bases are TGCGCCAGCAGTGAGACTAGTAGGGAGCAGTACTTC. The encoded protein is CASSETSREQYF.

The rearrangement uses TRBV9 and TRBJ2-4, with 8 bases that match TRBD1. V trimming: 0 bases; J trimming: 8 bases; junction bases outside the gene matches: 7. Germline lookup yields CDR1 SGDLS and CDR2 YYNGEE. The CDR3 has 15 residues. CDR3 residues: CASSVGTGSLDIQYF. In nucleotides, the CDR3 is TGTGCCAGCAGCGTAGGGACAGGGAGTTTGGACATTCAGTACTTC. The whole variable domain, remainder taken from reference TRBV9 and TRBJ2-4, is DSGVTQTPKHLITATGQRVTLRCSPRSGDLSVYWYQQSLDQGLQFLIQYYNGEERAKGNILERFSAQQFPDLHSELNLSSLELGDSALYFCASSVGTGSLDIQYFGAGTRLSVL.

This chain joins TRBV25-1 and TRBJ1-4; 8 positions match TRBD1. CDR1 is MGHDK and CDR2 is SYGVNS in the germline V gene. This CDR3 region has 13 residues. Germline trimming cut 8 bases from V and 7 bases from J; bases unmatched to any gene: 6. Here the CDR3 reads CASGTGGSEKLFF. The DNA of the CDR3 is TGTGCCAGCGGAACAGGGGGGTCTGAAAAACTGTTTTTT.

This clonotype was counted a few times. This chain uses TRBV5-1 with TRBJ2-5, with D perhaps TRBD1 (6 bases). The DNA end lines up better with TRBJ2-7; the J call may be wrong. Germline-derived CDR1 and CDR2 are SGHRS and YFSETQ. The CDR3 spans 13 residues. The CDR3 nucleotides read TGCGCCAGCAGCAGACAGGTTGATTACGAGCAGTACTTC. Translated: CASSRQVDYEQYF.

The chain couples TRBV28 to TRBJ2-7; 11 bases fit TRBD1. CDR1 and CDR2 (germline): MDHEN, SYDVKM. Unmatched junction bases numbered 9, after V lost 6 bases and J lost 5 bases. This CDR3 has 15 amino acids. In nucleotides, the CDR3 is TGTGCCAGCAGCTCGCCGGGACAGGGGGTTGACGAGCAGTACTTC. Amino acids: CASSSPGQGVDEQYF.

The chain is built from TRBV27 and TRBJ2-3; D is ambiguous. V gave up 5 bases and J gave up 8 bases, with 14 bases separating them. The CDR3 is made up of 13 amino acids. Per the germline V gene, CDR1 is MNHEY and CDR2 is SMNVEV (reference sequence). In nucleotides, the CDR3 is TGTGCCAGCAGTCCCGACCCGTCAACTACGCAGTATTTT. Translating gives CASSPDPSTTQYF.

The J gene is TRBJ2-7, the V gene TRBV20-1, with D tentatively TRBD2 (5 bases). Looked up from germline, CDR1 is DFQATT and CDR2 is SNEGSKA (reference sequence). CDR3 size: 11 residues. Trimming shortened V by 2 bases and J by 6 bases, and 8 bases separated the two germline ends. The CDR3 reads CSARLEVEQYF. CDR3 DNA: TGCAGTGCTAGATTGGAGGTCGAGCAGTACTTC.

The rearrangement links TRBV20-1 to TRBJ2-5; TRBD2 matches at 8 bases. The J call is doubtful: the DNA matches TRBJ2-7 better. Looked up from germline, CDR1 is DFQATT and CDR2 is SNEGSKA (reference sequence). The CDR3 consists of 15 residues. CDR3 protein: CSARDNLAGWHEQYF. CDR3 nucleotide sequence: TGCAGTGCTAGAGATAACCTAGCGGGCTGGCACGAGCAGTACTTC.

Worth noting for this clonotype: This may arise from a read error, as a much more abundant clone is one base away. The chain combines TRBV28 with TRBJ2-7; TRBD1 agrees at 8 bases. With 7 bases clipped from V and 7 bases from J, the junction kept 18 bases outside the gene matches. CDR1 and CDR2 (germline): MDHEN, SYDVKM. The CDR3 length is 16 residues. DNA for the CDR3: TGTGCCAGCACCGGGACAGGAGAAGGGAGGTACAATGAGCAGTACTTC. This encodes CASTGTGEGRYNEQYF.

This chain joins TRBV15 and TRBJ2-3; 7 bases fit TRBD1. Trimming removed 3 bases from V and 7 bases from J; junction bases left unmatched: 13. CDR1 is LNHNV and CDR2 is YYDKDF in the germline V gene (reference sequence). The CDR3 extends over 16 amino acids. CDR3 in amino acids: CATSRASYRGMNTQYF. The CDR3 DNA follows: TGTGCCACCAGCAGGGCTTCCTACAGGGGCATGAATACGCAGTATTTT.

The chain employs TRBV4-1 and TRBJ2-7; perhaps TRBD2 as D (6 bases). V lost 4 bases and J 3 bases, leaving 10 bases between the germline ends. The germline gives CDR1 MGHRA, CDR2 YSYEKL. This CDR3 has 13 residues. CDR3 sequence: CASSPASDYEQYF. CDR3 nucleotide sequence: TGCGCCAGCAGCCCGGCTAGCGACTACGAGCAGTACTTC.

The chain has TRBV15 and TRBJ2-4; 13 bases match TRBD2. The CDR3 runs to 18 residues. Per germline, CDR1 LNHNV and CDR2 YYDKDF (reference sequence). The ends lost 1 base at V and 0 bases at J; junction bases unmatched: 3. CDR3 residues: CATSRGLAGGIAKNIQYF. CDR3 nucleotide sequence: TGTGCCACCAGCAGAGGACTAGCGGGGGGAATAGCCAAAAACATTCAGTACTTC.

V gene TRBV7-8 combines with J gene TRBJ2-7; the D gene is possibly TRBD1 (5 bases). V was clipped by 1 base and J by 0 bases, with 10 bases between them. This CDR3 is built from 15 residues. Germline-derived CDR1 and CDR2 are SGHVS and FQNEAQ. DNA of the CDR3: TGTGCCAGCAGCTTAGTTTCTGGGGCCTCCTACGAGCAGTACTTC. This translates into CASSLVSGASYEQYF.

This chain connects TRBV25-1 to TRBJ2-3; possibly TRBD2 for D (6 bases). V was cut by 8 bases and J by 2 bases, with 14 bases left in between. The CDR3 has 14 amino acids. The germline V gene has CDR1 MGHDK and CDR2 SYGVNS. The CDR3 DNA reads as TGTGCCAGCGGCCGACTAGGGCTCACAGATACGCAGTATTTT. Amino acids: CASGRLGLTDTQYF. Full variable domain (outside the CDR3, taken from reference TRBV25-1 and TRBJ2-3): EADIYQTPRYLVIGTGKKITLECSQTMGHDKMYWYQQDPGMELHLIHYSYGVNSTEKGDLSSESTVSRIRTEHFPLTLESARPSHTSQYLCASGRLGLTDTQYFGPGTRLTVL.

This clonotype has a count of ten or more. The chain carries TRBV12-3 or TRBV12-4 and TRBJ2-2; possibly TRBD2 for D (6 bases). Trimming pared 6 bases from V and 2 bases from J, leaving 10 bases between. The CDR3 extends over 14 amino acids. CDR3 sequence: CASSLGGNTGELFF. The CDR3 DNA reads as TGTGCCAGCAGCTTGGGGGGAAACACCGGGGAGCTGTTTTTT.

V and J are TRBV29-1 and TRBJ2-5; the match to TRBD1 covers 7 bases. There are 13 residues in the CDR3. The V segment lost 7 bases and the J segment 7 bases; nucleotides outside the gene matches: 12. Germline lookup yields CDR1 SQVTM and CDR2 ANQGSEA. The CDR3 spells CSAFDTSGGTQYF. The CDR3 coding sequence is TGCAGCGCGTTTGACACTTCAGGGGGGACCCAGTACTTC.

This clonotype was found a few times. This chain connects TRBV18 to TRBJ1-2; D gene ambiguous. The CDR3 sequence is 12 residues long. Deletions cut 3 bases from V and 3 bases from J, with 5 bases between. CDR1 and CDR2 (germline): KGHSH, LQKENI. As DNA, the CDR3 is TGTGCCAGCTCACCCACAGACTATGGCTACACCTTC. Amino acid sequence: CASSPTDYGYTF.

The chain uses TRBV7-9 and TRBJ2-7; possibly TRBD1 for D (6 bases). Germline CDR1 is SEHNR and CDR2 is FQNEAQ (reference sequence). The CDR3 loop spans 15 amino acids. V lost 5 bases and J 5 bases, leaving 19 bases between the germline ends. The CDR3 loop is CASSNTGTPKDEQYF. In DNA, the CDR3 is TGTGCCAGCAGCAATACCGGGACACCAAAGGACGAGCAGTACTTC. Looking up the rest from reference TRBV7-9 and TRBJ2-7 gives the full variable domain: DTGVSQNPRHKITKRGQNVTFRCDPISEHNRLYWYRQTLGQGPEFLTYFQNEAQLEKSRLLSDRFSAERPKGSFSTLEIQRTEQGDSAMYLCASSNTGTPKDEQYFGPGTRLTVT.